This TCR beta chain was observed in a study of blood T cells in healthy people across ages. The sample, 7.5 to 10 milliliters of peripheral blood, was drawn from each donor. Using a J-beta primer mix together with a sample-barcoded 5' primer, a second PCR was run for about 7 to 12 cycles. With 12 random nucleotides, a template-switch adaptor tagged each individual cDNA molecule. TCRdb fed the 5' RACE reads into MiXCR, producing one record per CDR3 protein. The sample carries about 1.1 million distinct CDR3 sequences, 30% to 40% recorded once. Study-wide findings and caveats: Long-lived donors had more naive CD4+ cells and higher diversity than aged donors. Roughly linear declines in TCR beta diversity per million T cells occurred with age.

This clonotype was recorded at least ten times. The target antigen is unknown. Germline trimming cut 1 base from V and 3 bases from J; bases unmatched to any gene: 2. CDR3 length: 15 amino acids. This sequence was found in a man between 18 and 35 years old in good health. The J gene is TRBJ2-1, the V gene TRBV12-3 or TRBV12-4, with 8 bases aligning to TRBD1. The specimen was blood. The CDR3 sequence is CASSLGTGYYNEQFF. The DNA for the CDR3 is TGTGCCAGCAGTTTAGGGACAGGGTACTACAATGAGCAGTTCTTC.